The 32 T cell receptor beta chains given below trace back to one sample, sequenced in a study of early T cells in non-severe SARS-CoV-2 infection (dated by TCRdb to about 2021). The library was obtained by 5' RACE. The sample was run on a NextSeq 500. TCRdb passed the public sequencing reads through fastp at Q25 and MiXCR, retaining productive beta sequences. Rows matching on CDR3 protein sequence are summarized as one entry with the most common DNA and genes. The sample records under 85,000 distinct CDR3 sequences, more than 13% of which are singletons. The top ten clones comprise approximately 11% of the sample. The sequencing sample was made of whole blood. The receptors were sampled from an adult who was a healthcare worker with PCR-confirmed SARS-CoV-2 infection or an uninfected control (not recorded which).

The rearrangement links TRBV4-1 to TRBJ2-3; a weak D match, TRBD1 (5 bases). Germline lookup yields CDR1 MGHRA and CDR2 YSYEKL. Deletions cut 5 bases from V and 6 bases from J, with 12 bases between. This CDR3 spans 13 amino acids. CDR3 protein: CASSGWGRDTQYF. CDR3 in DNA: TGCGCCAGCAGCGGATGGGGCAGGGATACGCAGTATTTT.

Details on this clonotype: The junction does not match germline at one end; this may be a read error. The CDR3 region has the DNA TGTGCCAGCACCCCGGCTGGGGGTAGCACTGAAGTTTTCTTT. Protein product: CASTPAGGSTEVFF. J is TRBJ1-1 and V is TRBV6-6, with D possibly TRBD1 on 5 matching bases. This CDR3 is 14 amino acids long. Germline CDR1 reads MNHNY; CDR2 reads SVGAGI (reference sequence).

Of note for this clonotype: This may come from a read error, since a much larger clone is one base off. V gene TRBV7-3 combines with J gene TRBJ2-2, with 10 nucleotides matching TRBD2. The CDR3 consists of 15 residues. J lost 2 bases, V lost 6 bases, and 3 bases had no gene match. The V gene's germline CDR1 is SGHTA and CDR2 FQGTGA. The CDR3 is CASSLAGDNTGELFF. In nucleotides, the CDR3 is TGTGCCAGCAGTCTAGCGGGGGACAACACCGGGGAGCTGTTTTTT. The whole variable domain, remainder taken from reference TRBV7-3 and TRBJ2-2, is GAGVSQTPSNKVTEKGKYVELRCDPISGHTALYWYRQSLGQGPEFLIYFQGTGAADDSGLPNDRFFAVRPEGSVSTLKIQRTERGDSAVYLCASSLAGDNTGELFFGEGSRLTVL.

This chain links TRBV5-4 with TRBJ2-2; D unclear. Trimming pared 4 bases from V and 8 bases from J, leaving 15 bases between. Germline values: CDR1 SGHNT, CDR2 YYREEE (reference sequence). CDR3 length equals 14 residues. DNA for the CDR3: TGTGCCAGCAGCCCTACACGGACCGGGGGGGAGCTGTTTTTT. This sequence encodes CASSPTRTGGELFF.

The gene calls are TRBV7-7 and TRBJ1-1; D remains ambiguous. The germline V gene has CDR1 SSHAT and CDR2 FNYEAQ (reference sequence). This CDR3 is built from 13 residues. Trimming cost V 2 bases and J 4 bases, with 8 bases left between them. The CDR3 loop is CASSLSEGTEAFF. The CDR3 DNA reads as TGTGCCAGCAGCTTATCCGAAGGCACTGAAGCTTTCTTT. Looking up the rest from reference TRBV7-7 and TRBJ1-1 gives the full variable domain: GAGVSQSPRYKVTKRGQDVTLRCDPISSHATLYWYQQALGQGPEFLTYFNYEAQPDKSGLPSDRFSAERPEGSISTLTIQRTEQRDSAMYRCASSLSEGTEAFFGQGTRLTVV.

The rearrangement uses TRBV28 and TRBJ2-4, with a tentative D call TRBD1 (5 bases). The germline gives CDR1 MDHEN, CDR2 SYDVKM. The CDR3 extends over 13 amino acids. Deletions cut 3 bases from V and 12 bases from J, with 15 bases between. The CDR3 reads CASSLYIQDGQYF. The CDR3 DNA sequence: TGTGCCAGCAGTTTGTATATACAGGATGGTCAGTACTTC.

This clonotype was found a few times. The chain joins TRBV6-4 to TRBJ2-1; 13 bases fit TRBD2. CDR3 length: 15 residues. The V gene end was trimmed by 6 bases and the J gene end by 9 bases; junction bases not matched to a gene: 8. The germline gives CDR1 MRHNA, CDR2 SNTAGT. The CDR3 DNA follows: TGTGCCAGCAGCCAGGGACTAGCGGGGCCCAGTGAGCAGTTCTTC. As protein: CASSQGLAGPSEQFF.

This clonotype was seen only a few times. The gene calls are TRBV6-5 and TRBJ2-7, with 12 positions matching TRBD1. CDR3 size: 15 residues. V shed 8 bases and J 7 bases; nucleotides not matched to a gene: 12. Germline V gene sequence: CDR1 MNHEY, CDR2 SVGAGI. Here the CDR3 reads CASQGTGGFLREQYF. The CDR3 coding sequence is TGTGCCAGCCAAGGGACAGGGGGCTTCCTTCGGGAGCAGTACTTC.

This clonotype was observed a few times. The chain is built from TRBV29-1 and TRBJ2-7, with TRBD1 identical over 8 bases. The length of the CDR3 is 13 residues. Germline assignment: CDR1 SQVTM and CDR2 ANQGSEA. The V gene end was trimmed by 1 base and the J gene end by 11 bases; junction bases not matched to a gene: 10. CDR3 sequence: CSVEGTGQGREYF. The CDR3 DNA follows: TGCAGCGTTGAAGGCACCGGACAGGGCCGAGAGTACTTC.

In this sample, this clonotype turned up a few times. The V call is TRBV2, the J call TRBJ1-5; 8 bases line up with TRBD1. Germline V gene data show CDR1 as SNHLY and CDR2 as FYNNEI. There are 15 residues in the CDR3. Trimming cost V 6 bases and J 2 bases; bases outside gene matches: 6. In nucleotides, the CDR3 is TGTGCCAGCAGCGGCCAGGGGGCGGGCAATCAGCCCCAGCATTTT. Translating it yields CASSGQGAGNQPQHF.

The CDR3 DNA sequence: TGTGCCAGCAGTTTATTCCGGGAGGGAGCTTTCTTT. Translating it yields CASSLFREGAFF. V usage is TRBV12-3 or TRBV12-4 and J usage is TRBJ1-1; D is uncertain. This CDR3 is 12 amino acids long. Trimming pared 2 bases from V and 10 bases from J, leaving 11 bases between.

The J gene is TRBJ2-7, the V gene TRBV20-1; D remains ambiguous. CDR3 length equals 12 residues. V was pared by 3 bases and J by 5 bases, with 11 bases between. The V gene's germline CDR1 is DFQATT and CDR2 SNEGSKA (reference sequence). This chain's CDR3 is CSASQTPDEQYF. CDR3 in DNA: TGCAGTGCTAGTCAGACACCTGACGAGCAGTACTTC.

Only a few counts were recorded for this clonotype. This rearrangement joins TRBV3-1 to TRBJ2-7, with no clear D. The CDR3 runs to 13 residues. Deletions cut 1 base from V and 12 bases from J, with 16 bases between. Germline loops: CDR1 LGHDT, CDR2 YNNKEL (reference sequence). The CDR3, as DNA: TGTGCCAGCAGCCAAGGACCTCAGAATTCTCCGTACTTC. Translation gives CASSQGPQNSPYF.

The V and J genes are TRBV9 and TRBJ1-1; weak D call: TRBD1 (5 bases). The CDR3 is 14 residues long. Germline CDR1 and CDR2: SGDLS and YYNGEE. The V end was cut by 0 bases, the J end by 3 bases, with 9 bases between. In DNA form, the CDR3 reads TGTGCCAGCAGCGTAGATGGGGGAGACACTGAAGCTTTCTTT. Protein: CASSVDGGDTEAFF.

The chain has TRBV6-2 or TRBV6-3 and TRBJ1-2; D remains ambiguous. The CDR3 covers 16 residues. V lost 5 bases to trimming and J lost 4 bases, with 20 bases between them. Germline V CDR1 and CDR2: MNHEY, SVGEGT. CDR3 region: CASSNPSIGRTYGYTF. The CDR3 DNA reads TGTGCCAGCAGTAACCCTTCTATAGGGCGCACCTATGGCTACACCTTC.

This clonotype was seen many times. The chain combines TRBV18 with TRBJ2-5, with D perhaps TRBD1 (6 bases). The CDR3 is 15 amino acids. Per germline, CDR1 KGHSH and CDR2 LQKENI. Trimming cost V 4 bases and J 0 bases, with 12 bases left between them. This chain's CDR3 is CASSLGWTDQETQYF. CDR3 DNA sequence: TGTGCCAGCTCACTAGGGTGGACAGACCAAGAGACCCAGTACTTC.

This clonotype was detected only a few times. The rearrangement joins TRBV25-1 to TRBJ1-1, with a weak D call TRBD1 (5 bases). This CDR3 has 14 residues. Trimming stripped 8 bases from V and 4 bases from J, with 17 bases between. CDR1 MGHDK and CDR2 SYGVNS come from the germline V gene. This chain's CDR3 is CASGGRASSTEAFF. CDR3 in DNA: TGTGCCAGCGGAGGCAGGGCTTCCTCCACTGAAGCTTTCTTT.

This clonotype was counted a few times. The rearrangement links TRBV7-2 to TRBJ1-1, with D uncertain. V lost 0 bases and J lost 1, with 6 bases in between. The CDR3 has 14 residues. Looked up from germline, CDR1 is SGHTA and CDR2 is FQGNSA. The CDR3 DNA follows: TGTGCCAGCAGCTTAGCGACAAGGAACACTGAAGCTTTCTTT. It is translated as CASSLATRNTEAFF.

This clonotype was found a few times. The chain carries TRBV20-1 and TRBJ2-7; TRBD2 agrees at 7 bases. Germline lookup yields CDR1 DFQATT and CDR2 SNEGSKA (reference sequence). CDR3 length equals 13 residues. V dropped 1 base and J dropped 2; count of bases not matched to a gene: 2. This CDR3 is CSARGGGTYEQYF. The CDR3 DNA reads as TGCAGTGCTAGAGGCGGGGGAACCTACGAGCAGTACTTC.

The rearrangement uses TRBV29-1 and TRBJ1-2; tentatively, D is TRBD1 (6 bases). Trimming pared 7 bases from V and 5 bases from J, leaving 11 bases between. This CDR3 spans 11 amino acids. The germline gives CDR1 SQVTM, CDR2 ANQGSEA. The CDR3 here is CSEATGYGYTF. The CDR3, as DNA: TGCAGCGAGGCTACAGGGTATGGCTACACCTTC. The full variable domain, completed using reference TRBV29-1 and TRBJ1-2, is SAVISQKPSRDICQRGTSLTIQCQVDSQVTMMFWYRQQPGQSLTLIATANQGSEATYESGFVIDKFPISRPNLTFSTLTVSNMSPEDSSIYLCSEATGYGYTFGSGTRLTVV.

This clonotype has a handful of counts. The junction shows a germline mismatch at one end, possibly a read error. CDR3 residues: CSGTRQGTEVFF. The CDR3 bases are TGCAGCGGAACGAGACAGGGCACTGAAGTTTTCTTT. This sequence joins TRBV29-1 and TRBJ1-1, with TRBD1 identical over 7 bases. Germline CDR1 and CDR2: SQVTM and ANQGSEA. CDR3 length equals 12 residues.

Only a few counts were recorded for this clonotype. The genes are TRBV7-9 and TRBJ1-2; D is ambiguous. The V end was cut by 4 bases, the J end by 4 bases, with 16 bases between. The V gene's germline CDR1 is SEHNR and CDR2 FQNEAQ (reference sequence). The length of the CDR3 is 15 residues. In DNA, the CDR3 is TGTGCCAGCAGCTCACCGGGTAATGGAGGCTATGGCTACACCTTC. Translated, it gives CASSSPGNGGYGYTF.

This clonotype was found a few times. This rearrangement joins TRBV14 to TRBJ1-2; 7 bases fit TRBD1. This CDR3 contains 14 residues. Per germline, CDR1 SGHDN and CDR2 FVKESK. V lost 3 bases and J lost 4; bases outside the gene matches: 5. CDR3 loop: CASSQRGRSYGYTF. In DNA, the CDR3 is TGTGCCAGCAGCCAGAGGGGGCGCAGCTATGGCTACACCTTC.

This clonotype was counted many times. The V and J genes are TRBV10-3 and TRBJ1-6; TRBD1 might be the D (6 bases). The CDR3 spans 16 residues. Germline CDR1 ENHRY, CDR2 SYGVKD. Trimming stripped 6 bases from V and 6 bases from J, with 18 bases between. This chain's CDR3 is CAISRGPRTVNSPLHF. CDR3 nucleotides: TGTGCCATCAGCCGAGGACCCAGGACAGTTAATTCACCCCTCCACTTT.

This chain uses TRBV7-9 with TRBJ2-1, with D tentatively TRBD2 (6 bases). This CDR3 contains 14 residues. V was trimmed by 3 bases and J by 8 bases, leaving 14 bases between them. Germline assignment: CDR1 SEHNR and CDR2 FQNEAQ (reference sequence). The CDR3 region is CASSFGKGGDEQFF. The CDR3 nucleotides are TGTGCCAGCAGCTTCGGGAAGGGAGGCGATGAGCAGTTCTTC. The entire variable domain, with the rest obtained from reference TRBV7-9 and TRBJ2-1, is as follows: DTGVSQNPRHKITKRGQNVTFRCDPISEHNRLYWYRQTLGQGPEFLTYFQNEAQLEKSRLLSDRFSAERPKGSFSTLEIQRTEQGDSAMYLCASSFGKGGDEQFFGPGTRLTVL.

This clonotype was detected many times. The chain has TRBV28 and TRBJ2-5; TRBD2 might be the D (5 bases). V dropped 3 bases and J dropped 5 bases, with 16 bases sitting between them. Per germline, CDR1 MDHEN and CDR2 SYDVKM. There are 15 residues in the CDR3. CDR3 bases: TGTGCCAGCAGTTTTCGGACTCCCCTGGGGGAGACCCAGTACTTC. It encodes CASSFRTPLGETQYF.

The rearrangement uses TRBV11-2 and TRBJ2-6; D is perhaps TRBD1 (5 bases). The CDR3 totals 18 residues. Looked up from germline, CDR1 is SGHAT and CDR2 is FQNNGV. V gave up 5 bases and J gave up 1 base, with 18 bases separating them. The CDR3 DNA is TGTGCCAGCAGCATTCGACCACCCGCAGGGTCTGGGGCCAACGTCCTGACTTTC. Protein: CASSIRPPAGSGANVLTF.

This clonotype showed up just a few times. V usage is TRBV3-1 and J usage is TRBJ2-3; 12 nucleotides match TRBD2. Per germline, CDR1 LGHDT and CDR2 YNNKEL (reference sequence). CDR3 length: 18 residues. V trimming: 8 bases; J trimming: 4 bases; junction bases outside the gene matches: 16. CDR3 in amino acids: CASRETSGGARGADTQYF. DNA for the CDR3: TGTGCCAGCCGAGAGACTAGCGGGGGAGCTCGGGGGGCAGATACGCAGTATTTT.

This clonotype was seen more than once but under ten times. The chain joins TRBV14 to TRBJ2-7; D not resolved. The germline V and J ends were trimmed by 4 bases and 3 bases, with 7 bases remaining between them. Germline V gives CDR1 SGHDN, CDR2 FVKESK. The CDR3 loop spans 12 amino acids. In DNA form, the CDR3 reads TGTGCCAGCAGCCCCTTGGGCTACGAGCAGTACTTC. Encoded protein: CASSPLGYEQYF.

This clonotype was recorded many times. The chain uses TRBV19 and TRBJ2-7, with a possible D match to TRBD2 (5 bases). CDR1 LNHDA and CDR2 SQIVND come from the germline V gene (reference sequence). The CDR3 sequence is 13 residues long. Between the trimmed V and J ends, which lost 3 bases and 2 bases, there was a span of 8 bases. The CDR3 nucleotides read TGTGCCAGTAGTATTAGAGGGACCTACGAGCAGTACTTC. Its protein product is CASSIRGTYEQYF.

V and J are TRBV6-5 and TRBJ2-7, with 10 positions matching TRBD2. The ends lost 7 bases at V and 0 bases at J; junction bases unmatched: 6. Per germline, CDR1 MNHEY and CDR2 SVGAGI. The CDR3 loop spans 15 amino acids. This CDR3 reads CASNIAGGSSYEQYF. CDR3 nucleotide sequence: TGTGCCAGCAACATAGCGGGGGGAAGCTCCTACGAGCAGTACTTC.

The V and J genes are TRBV4-2 and TRBJ1-3; D unclear. The CDR3 has 17 residues. Trimming cost V 0 bases and J 0 bases, with 12 bases left between them. The germline CDR1 and CDR2 sequences are LGHNA and YNFKEQ. The CDR3 is CASSQDPTPFSGNTIYF. CDR3 in DNA: TGTGCCAGCAGCCAAGATCCCACCCCCTTCTCTGGAAACACCATATATTTT.